The 11 T cell receptor beta chains in this list originate from one sample, sequenced in a study of PD-L1 blockade in urothelial cancer. This sample's time point: pretreatment peripheral blood. Sequenced by immunoSEQ multiplex PCR; TCRdb stores in-frame clones only, minus some. Among around 92,000 clones listed, around 90% were seen once. The material was PBMCs, obtained around atezolizumab (anti-PD-L1) treatment. The receptors shown here come from a woman older than 75 with urothelial cancer.

V is TRBV19 and J is TRBJ1-1; a weak D match, TRBD1 (5 bases). Germline V gives CDR1 LNHDA, CDR2 SQIVND (reference sequence). This CDR3 region has 13 residues. Trimming shortened V by 6 bases and J by 0 bases, and 8 bases separated the two germline ends. The CDR3 DNA reads as TGTGCCAGTAGGGACACCTTGAACACTGAAGCTTTCTTT. Amino acid sequence: CASRDTLNTEAFF.

V is TRBV7-3 and J is TRBJ2-1; TRBD1 is a possible D gene (6 bases). The CDR3 runs 14 residues. Trimming cost V 1 base and J 8 bases, with 12 bases left between them. CDR1 is SGHTA, CDR2 FQGTGA, per germline. The CDR3 nucleotides read TGTGCCAGCAGCTTAAGAGGACAGAACGATGAGCAGTTCTTC. Residues: CASSLRGQNDEQFF.

The chain joins TRBV14 to TRBJ1-2; 9 bases are a match to TRBD1. Per germline, CDR1 SGHDN and CDR2 FVKESK. The CDR3 loop spans 13 amino acids. V dropped 5 bases and J dropped 5; count of bases not matched to a gene: 3. The CDR3 DNA follows: TGTGCCAGCAGCTTACAGGGGGCTTATGGCTACACCTTC. It yields the protein CASSLQGAYGYTF.

The V call is TRBV7-9, the J call TRBJ1-2, with D tentatively TRBD1 (6 bases). V lost 5 bases, J lost 4 bases, and 14 bases lay in between. This CDR3 comprises 14 residues. In germline, CDR1 is SEHNR, CDR2 FQNEAQ (reference sequence). Here the CDR3 reads CASSATGLGYGYTF. The CDR3 nucleotides are TGTGCCAGCAGCGCAACAGGGTTAGGCTATGGCTACACCTTC.

This clone was observed a single time. The chain is built from TRBV5-4 and TRBJ2-1; 13 bases line up with TRBD2. Germline V gives CDR1 SGHNT, CDR2 YYREEE (reference sequence). The CDR3 consists of 15 residues. Trimming at V came to 3 bases and at J to 6 bases, leaving 3 bases not matched to a gene. CDR3 amino acids: CASSSGTSGTNEQFF. CDR3 nucleotide sequence: TGTGCCAGCAGCTCTGGGACTAGCGGGACCAATGAGCAGTTCTTC.

The J gene is TRBJ1-1, the V gene TRBV19; no clear D gene. Germline V gene sequence: CDR1 LNHDA, CDR2 SQIVND (reference sequence). V lost 6 bases and J lost 1, with 15 bases in between. There are 15 residues in the CDR3. The CDR3 loop is CASSAGWAPNTEAFF. In nucleotides, the CDR3 is TGTGCCAGTAGCGCCGGTTGGGCGCCGAACACTGAAGCTTTCTTT.

The CDR3, as DNA: TGTGCCAGCAGCCCGAAGGGGGACAGCAGGAACACTGAAGCTTTCTTT. This encodes CASSPKGDSRNTEAFF. The chain has TRBV5-4 and TRBJ1-1; 7 positions agree with TRBD1. The CDR3 length is 16 residues. Germline V CDR1 and CDR2: SGHNT, YYREEE (reference sequence). V lost 4 bases and J lost 1; bases outside the gene matches: 10.

In this sample, this clone turned up once. The rearrangement links TRBV7-2 to TRBJ1-5; D remains ambiguous. The CDR3 spans 14 residues. V lost 1 base, J lost 4 bases, and 8 bases lay in between. From germline, CDR1 is SGHTA and CDR2 FQGNSA. CDR3 amino acids: CASSLDLRNQPQHF. CDR3 DNA sequence: TGTGCCAGCAGCTTAGACCTCAGAAATCAGCCCCAGCATTTT.

The chain joins TRBV27 to TRBJ2-3; TRBD2 matches at 10 bases. Germline assignment: CDR1 MNHEY and CDR2 SMNVEV (reference sequence). This CDR3 is built from 17 residues. Trimming took 3 bases from V and 3 from J; bases not matched to a gene: 9. As DNA, the CDR3 is TGTGCCAGCAGTTTGCTAGCGGGAGATTATATTACAGATACGCAGTATTTT. Translating it yields CASSLLAGDYITDTQYF.

V is TRBV28 and J is TRBJ1-5; D call uncertain. Trimming shortened V by 10 bases and J by 3 bases, and 19 bases separated the two germline ends. Germline CDR1 is MDHEN and CDR2 is SYDVKM. This CDR3 contains 15 residues. This CDR3 is CATAEGWVNNQPQHF. CDR3 sequence (DNA): TGTGCCACCGCGGAGGGCTGGGTCAACAATCAGCCCCAGCATTTT.

The chain has TRBV18 and TRBJ2-7; D is ambiguous. Germline V gene data show CDR1 as KGHSH and CDR2 as LQKENI. V lost 8 bases, J lost 1 base, and 6 bases lay in between. The CDR3 spans 11 residues. The DNA of the CDR3 is TGTGCCAGCGGCAAGTCCTACGAGCAGTACTTC. Protein: CASGKSYEQYF.